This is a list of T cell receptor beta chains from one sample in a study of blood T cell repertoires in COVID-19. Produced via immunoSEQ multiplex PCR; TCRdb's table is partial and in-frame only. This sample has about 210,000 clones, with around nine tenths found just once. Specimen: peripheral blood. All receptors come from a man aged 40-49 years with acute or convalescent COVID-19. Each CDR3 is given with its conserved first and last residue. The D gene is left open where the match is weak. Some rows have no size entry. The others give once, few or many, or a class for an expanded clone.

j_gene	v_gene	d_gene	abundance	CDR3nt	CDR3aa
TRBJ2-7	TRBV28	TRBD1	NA	TGTGCCACCAGGTCTGGCGCCGGGACAGGGGGCAGCGGGTTAGAGCAGTACTTC	CATRSGAGTGGSGLEQYF
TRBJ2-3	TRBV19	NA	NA	TGTGCCAGTACACAGGGTTTTCGGACAGATACGCAGTATTTT	CASTQGFRTDTQYF
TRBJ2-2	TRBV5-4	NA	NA	TGTGCCAGCAGCTTGGGAATAGTAAGGAACACCGGGGAGCTGTTTTTT	CASSLGIVRNTGELFF
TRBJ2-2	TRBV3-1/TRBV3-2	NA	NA	TGTGCCAGCAGCCACATCACAGGGAACACCGGGGAGCTGTTTTTT	CASSHITGNTGELFF
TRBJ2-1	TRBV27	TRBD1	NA	TGTGCCAGCAGTCTCGGACAGGGGGCGAACAATGAGCAGTTCTTC	CASSLGQGANNEQFF
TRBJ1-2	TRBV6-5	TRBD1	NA	TGTGCCAGCAGCCGCGGGACAGGCTCCGCCTATGGCTACACCTTC	CASSRGTGSAYGYTF
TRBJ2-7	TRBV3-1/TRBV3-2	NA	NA	TGTGCCAGCTCTGAGAGATACTCCTACGAGCAGTACTTC	CASSERYSYEQYF
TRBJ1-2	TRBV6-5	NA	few	TGTGCCAGCAGTTACGGGGGGAACTATGGCTACACCTTC	CASSYGGNYGYTF
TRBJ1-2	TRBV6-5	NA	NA	TGTGCCAGCAGTTACGGGAGAGTCGGCTACACCTTC	CASSYGRVGYTF
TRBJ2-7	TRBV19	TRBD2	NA	TGTGCCAGTAGTTCAGCCCGTGGGCTAGCGGGGTTTGGGGACGAGCAGTACTTC	CASSSARGLAGFGDEQYF
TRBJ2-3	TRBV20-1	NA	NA	TGCAGTGGGGTAGCCGAGAGGACGCAGTATTTT	CSGVAERTQYF
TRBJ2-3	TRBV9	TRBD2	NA	TGTGCCAGCAGCGTAGCTGGCCTAGCGGGGGGGCTTGGCACAGATACGCAGTATTTT	CASSVAGLAGGLGTDTQYF
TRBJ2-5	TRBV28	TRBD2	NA	TGTGCCAGCAGTCCCCATCCGGGACTAGCGGGATCTATTCCCAAAGAGACCCAGTACTTC	CASSPHPGLAGSIPKETQYF
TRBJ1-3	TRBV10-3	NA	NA	TGTGCCTCATATTGGGCCCTCGGGGCTGGAAACACCATATATTTT	CASYWALGAGNTIYF
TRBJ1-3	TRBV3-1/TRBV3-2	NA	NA	TGTGCCAGCAGCCAAGTTACAGGGAAAAACACCATATATTTT	CASSQVTGKNTIYF
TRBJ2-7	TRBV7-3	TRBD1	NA	TGTGCCAGCAGTCAAGGCGGCCCCGGGACAGATTCCTACGAGCAGTACTTC	CASSQGGPGTDSYEQYF
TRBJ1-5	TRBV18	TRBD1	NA	TGTGCCAGCTCACCACGGACAGGGGGCAACAATCAGCCCCAGCATTTT	CASSPRTGGNNQPQHF
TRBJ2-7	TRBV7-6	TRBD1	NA	TGTGCCAGCAGCAGGGGGACAGGAATGGCCTACGAGCAGTACTTC	CASSRGTGMAYEQYF
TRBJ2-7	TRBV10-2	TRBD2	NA	TGCGCCAGCAGCCACGGCGGGGGACACGAGCAGTACTTC	CASSHGGGHEQYF
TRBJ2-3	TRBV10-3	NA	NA	TGTGCCATCGGCTCGCCGGGACTCTCAACCCTTTCTAGCACAGATACGCAGTATTTT	CAIGSPGLSTLSSTDTQYF
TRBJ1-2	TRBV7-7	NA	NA	TGTGCTAGCAGCTTCGAGGGGGTCTCCCGGGGCTATGGCTACACCTTC	CASSFEGVSRGYGYTF
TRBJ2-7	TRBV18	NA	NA	TGTGCCAGCTCACCGGGAGTCATCGACTCCTACGAGCAGTACTTC	CASSPGVIDSYEQYF
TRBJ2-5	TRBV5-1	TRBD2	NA	TGCGCCAGCAGCCTCTCGGCCTACAACCTTGGGGGGGGTAGCCAAGAGACCCAGTACTTC	CASSLSAYNLGGGSQETQYF
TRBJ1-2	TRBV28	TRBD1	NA	TGTGCCAGCAGTTTTCCCGGGACAGGGGGCTATGGCTACACCTTC	CASSFPGTGGYGYTF
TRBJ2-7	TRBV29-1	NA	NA	TGCAGCGTTGATCTGGAGGGGGCATACGAGCAGTACTTC	CSVDLEGAYEQYF
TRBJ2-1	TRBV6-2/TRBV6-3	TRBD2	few	TGTGCCAGCAGTTCACCGGTGGGGACTAGGAGGACCTACAATGAGCAGTTCTTC	CASSSPVGTRRTYNEQFF